One sample yielded the 18 T cell receptor beta chains listed below, sequenced in a study of T cells in Graves' hyperthyroidism and ophthalmopathy. Amplified regions were TCR beta CDR3 sequences from RNA transcripts. HTBI primers were the set used in a first-round RT-PCR of the TCR CDR3. From the multiplex PCR reads, TCRdb called clonotypes with MiXCR, one entry per CDR3 protein. Among almost 600,000 distinct CDR3 sequences, approximately 44% were seen once, and the ten largest hold around 7.7%. The source material was peripheral blood or thyroid tissue (not recorded which). The source is a woman aged 18-30 years with Graves' hyperthyroidism.

On this clonotype: This could be a read error, since a much larger clone is one nucleotide away. This sequence joins TRBV2 and TRBJ2-3; 11 nucleotides align to TRBD2. CDR1 and CDR2 from the germline V gene are SNHLY and FYNNEI. The length of the CDR3 is 14 residues. The V and J ends lost 6 bases and 5 bases, in that order; junction bases with no gene match: 4. CDR3: CASRLAGDGDTQYF. As DNA, the CDR3 is TGTGCCAGCAGACTAGCGGGAGATGGAGATACGCAGTATTTT. The full variable domain, with the rest looked up from reference TRBV2 and TRBJ2-3, is EPEVTQTPSHQVTQMGQEVILRCVPISNHLYFYWYRQILGQKVEFLVSFYNNEISEKSEIFDDQFSVERPDGSNFTLKIRSTKLEDSAMYFCASRLAGDGDTQYFGPGTRLTVL.

This chain uses TRBV10-3 with TRBJ2-1; D unclear. Germline lookup yields CDR1 ENHRY and CDR2 SYGVKD. Between the trimmed V and J ends, which lost 8 bases and 7 bases, there was a span of 12 bases. The CDR3 is made up of 12 amino acids. In nucleotides, the CDR3 is TGTGCCATCGCGCGACCTGGGAATGAGCAGTTCTTC. Translated: CAIARPGNEQFF.

In the case of this clonotype: Its ends do not fully match the called genes, so a read error is possible. This rearrangement joins TRBV5-1 to TRBJ1-1, with D maybe TRBD1 (5 bases). The germline gives CDR1 SGHRS, CDR2 YFSETQ. This CDR3 is 15 amino acids long. CDR3 residues: CASSLWWEGNNEAFF. The CDR3, as DNA: TGCGCCAGCAGCTTGTGGTGGGAGGGGAACAATGAAGCTTTCTTT.

This clonotype came up a few times. The V and J genes are TRBV7-9 and TRBJ2-7, with 9 positions matching TRBD2. There are 17 residues in the CDR3. The trim removed 6 bases at V and 7 bases at J, leaving 19 bases unmatched. The germline V gene encodes CDR1 SEHNR and CDR2 FQNEAQ (reference sequence). CDR3 bases: TGTGCCAGCAGACCCCTCCGCCTAGCGGGACTATCGGGAGAGCAGTACTTC. It specifies CASRPLRLAGLSGEQYF.

This clonotype has more than one count but fewer than ten. The chain uses TRBV3-1 and TRBJ2-7; weak D call: TRBD1 (6 bases). Germline assignment: CDR1 LGHDT and CDR2 YNNKEL (reference sequence). V shed 0 bases and J shed 6 bases, with 18 bases lying between them. The CDR3 has 16 amino acids. The CDR3 DNA sequence: TGTGCCAGCAGCCAAGATCCCCGGGACATCAGCGCCGAGCAGTACTTC. It yields the protein CASSQDPRDISAEQYF.

The CDR3 here is CASSGGTPSYEQYF. CDR3 nucleotides: TGTGCCAGCAGCGGAGGGACTCCCTCCTACGAGCAGTACTTC. The chain employs TRBV7-8 and TRBJ2-7; D possibly corresponds to TRBD2 (6 bases). The germline CDR1 and CDR2 sequences are SGHVS and FQNEAQ. This CDR3 region has 14 residues. V lost 5 bases and J lost 0, with 11 bases in between.

The chain employs TRBV2 and TRBJ1-4, with a possible D match to TRBD1 (6 bases). The CDR3 has 15 residues. The V gene's germline CDR1 is SNHLY and CDR2 FYNNEI. Deletions cut 2 bases from V and 5 bases from J, with 12 bases between. In DNA form, the CDR3 reads TGTGCCAGCAGTGAACGCATGAGGGGGAATGAAAAACTGTTTTTT. It yields the protein CASSERMRGNEKLFF.

The rearrangement joins TRBV10-3 to TRBJ2-7, with 15 bases fitting TRBD2. The CDR3 loop spans 12 amino acids. V shed 7 bases and J 12 bases; nucleotides not matched to a gene: 4. Germline loops: CDR1 ENHRY, CDR2 SYGVKD. Here the CDR3 reads CAIKGTSGRLYF. The CDR3 nucleotides read TGTGCCATCAAAGGGACTAGCGGGAGGCTGTACTTC.

In its sample, this clonotype was seen once. For the CDR3, the DNA is TGCAGCGTACAGGGGAACACTGAAGCTTTCTTT. Protein product: CSVQGNTEAFF. V gene TRBV29-1 combines with J gene TRBJ1-1; the D gene is possibly TRBD1 (6 bases). The CDR3 runs to 11 residues. Germline CDR1 and CDR2: SQVTM and ANQGSEA. Trimming cost V 6 bases and J 1 base, with 6 bases left between them.

Ten or more counts support this clonotype. The chain has TRBV12-3 or TRBV12-4 and TRBJ2-5, with 9 bases lining up with TRBD2. The CDR3 is 16 residues long. V was pared by 5 bases and J by 6 bases, with 13 bases of the junction left unmatched. CDR3 amino acids: CASSPAYGSGSQTQYF. Written as DNA, the CDR3 is TGTGCCAGCAGTCCGGCCTACGGTAGCGGGAGCCAGACCCAGTACTTC.

This clonotype occurred a few times. V and J are TRBV18 and TRBJ1-1; tentative D call: TRBD1 (5 bases). V shed 3 bases and J shed 5 bases, with 13 bases lying between them. The germline V gene encodes CDR1 KGHSH and CDR2 LQKENI. The length of the CDR3 is 14 residues. The CDR3 is CASSPDSGPTEAFF. In DNA, the CDR3 is TGTGCCAGCTCACCGGATTCGGGGCCAACTGAAGCTTTCTTT.

The chain recombines TRBV19 with TRBJ2-3; 8 nucleotides match TRBD2. CDR1 and CDR2 (germline): LNHDA, SQIVND (reference sequence). The CDR3 is 15 amino acids. Trimming took 3 bases from V and 0 from J; bases not matched to a gene: 2. The CDR3: CASSMSSGSTDTQYF. The CDR3, as DNA: TGTGCCAGTAGTATGTCTAGCGGGAGCACAGATACGCAGTATTTT. The variable domain in full, completed from reference TRBV19 and TRBJ2-3, reads DGGITQSPKYLFRKEGQNVTLSCEQNLNHDAMYWYRQDPGQGLRLIYYSQIVNDFQKGDIAEGYSVSREKKESFPLTVTSAQKNPTAFYLCASSMSSGSTDTQYFGPGTRLTVL.

The table lists this clonotype with many counts. This chain connects TRBV11-1 to TRBJ2-7, with D possibly being TRBD2 (6 bases). This CDR3 is built from 15 residues. Germline CDR1 and CDR2: SGHAT and FQDESV (reference sequence). V shed 0 bases and J shed 3 bases, with 12 bases lying between them. CDR3 nucleotide sequence: TGTGCCAGCAGCTTAGCGCTGAGGGACTTCTACGAGCAGTACTTC. This sequence encodes CASSLALRDFYEQYF.

The V gene is TRBV7-9, the J gene TRBJ1-4; maybe TRBD1 (6 bases). The V end lost 3 bases, the J end lost 8 bases, and 19 bases lay between the germline ends. The CDR3 has 16 residues. The germline V gene has CDR1 SEHNR and CDR2 FQNEAQ (reference sequence). The CDR3 bases are TGTGCCAGCAGCTTGGTAGGGGGGGGCAACGTGGAAAAACTGTTTTTT. Translation: CASSLVGGGNVEKLFF.

This clonotype was seen many times. This chain uses TRBV20-1 with TRBJ2-5; TRBD2 might be the D (5 bases). The CDR3 has 15 residues. Between the trimmed V and J ends, which lost 3 bases and 2 bases, there was a span of 16 bases. Germline V gene lookup returns CDR1 DFQATT and CDR2 SNEGSKA (reference sequence). The CDR3 DNA reads TGCAGTGCTAGTAATCTAGCTAGGGATCAAGAGACCCAGTACTTC. This gives the protein CSASNLARDQETQYF.

This clonotype was counted at least ten times. The chain is built from TRBV7-3 and TRBJ1-1; D is unresolved. From germline, CDR1 is SGHTA and CDR2 FQGTGA. The CDR3 extends over 14 amino acids. The germline V and J ends were trimmed by 2 bases and 1 base, with 8 bases remaining between them. The CDR3: CASSLQRENTEAFF. Written as DNA, the CDR3 is TGTGCCAGCAGCTTACAACGGGAGAACACTGAAGCTTTCTTT.

This clonotype occurred many times. The chain couples TRBV7-9 to TRBJ1-5; 7 bases align to TRBD1. V dropped 5 bases and J dropped 4; count of bases not matched to a gene: 2. The CDR3 sequence is 13 residues long. The germline CDR1 and CDR2 sequences are SEHNR and FQNEAQ (reference sequence). CDR3 loop: CASSGTVNQPQHF. CDR3 DNA sequence: TGTGCCAGCAGCGGGACAGTTAATCAGCCCCAGCATTTT.

This clonotype was counted at least ten times. V is TRBV10-2 and J is TRBJ1-6; unclear D gene. Per germline, CDR1 WSHSY and CDR2 SAAADI. Trimming shortened V by 2 bases and J by 8 bases, and 16 bases separated the two germline ends. The CDR3 is 16 amino acids. Written as DNA, the CDR3 is TGCGCCAGCAGTGAGGGTTCAGAAGGCACCGATTCACCCCTCCACTTT. Translating it yields CASSEGSEGTDSPLHF.